One sample yielded the 14 T cell receptor beta chains listed below, sequenced in a study of shared clonotypes between healthy human individuals. Assay used: immunoSEQ multiplex PCR; TCRdb lists only in-frame clones, some missing. The profile shows around 700,000 clones, roughly 78% of them singletons. The material sequenced was memory CD4+ T cells sorted from blood. Subset: CD45RA-negative fraction. Every receptor here comes from a woman aged 25 to 39 in good health.

This chain joins TRBV27 and TRBJ2-1; D unclear. Germline CDR1 reads MNHEY; CDR2 reads SMNVEV (reference sequence). The CDR3 extends over 16 amino acids. With 5 bases removed from V and 8 bases from J, the gap between germline ends came to 22 bases. The DNA for the CDR3 is TGTGCCAGCAGTCGCACGTCGGAGCCCCTCTATCATGAGCAGTTCTTC. It yields the protein CASSRTSEPLYHEQFF.

There are many counts of this clone. V and J are TRBV11-2 and TRBJ1-1; D remains ambiguous. Germline CDR1 is SGHAT and CDR2 is FQNNGV. V lost 1 base and J lost 6, with 6 bases in between. The CDR3 runs 12 residues. DNA of the CDR3: TGTGCCAGCAGCTTAGTATGGTCTGAAGCTTTCTTT. Protein product: CASSLVWSEAFF.

The chain uses TRBV4-1 and TRBJ2-2, with 11 bases identical to TRBD2. The CDR3 loop spans 17 amino acids. V lost 1 base, J lost 5 bases, and 6 bases stayed unmatched. The germline V gene has CDR1 MGHRA and CDR2 YSYEKL. CDR3 sequence reads: CASSQVHSGRVTGELFF. The CDR3 DNA reads as TGCGCCAGCAGCCAAGTCCATAGCGGGAGGGTTACCGGGGAGCTGTTTTTT.

DNA of the CDR3: TGTGCCAGCAGCTTAGATTCCAGCAATCAGCCCCAGCATTTT. Translating it yields CASSLDSSNQPQHF. The chain recombines TRBV7-9 with TRBJ1-5; D is undetermined. V dropped 1 base and J dropped 1 base, with 5 bases sitting between them. Per the germline V gene, CDR1 is SEHNR and CDR2 is FQNEAQ (reference sequence). There are 14 residues in the CDR3.

The chain employs TRBV5-6 and TRBJ2-2; D possibly matches TRBD1 or TRBD2 (6 bases each). CDR1 and CDR2 (germline): SGHDT, YYEEEE. V dropped 0 bases and J dropped 7 bases, with 13 bases sitting between them. The CDR3 has 15 amino acids. The CDR3 is CASSLEPGGGGELFF. In DNA form, the CDR3 reads TGTGCCAGCAGCTTGGAGCCCGGGGGCGGCGGGGAGCTGTTTTTT.

This sequence joins TRBV28 and TRBJ2-5, with D possibly matching TRBD2 (5 bases). CDR3 length equals 16 residues. CDR1 MDHEN and CDR2 SYDVKM come from the germline V gene. The germline V and J ends were trimmed by 3 bases and 3 bases, with 17 bases remaining between them. DNA of the CDR3: TGTGCCAGCAGTTTCTTCCTAGCCGGCTCCGAAGAGACCCAGTACTTC. As protein: CASSFFLAGSEETQYF.

V usage is TRBV6-1 and J usage is TRBJ2-5; unclear D gene. The germline V and J ends were trimmed by 2 bases and 5 bases, with 9 bases remaining between them. The germline V gene encodes CDR1 MNHNS and CDR2 SASEGT. The CDR3 has 13 residues. The CDR3 spells CASSEQDGETQYF. The CDR3 nucleotides are TGTGCCAGCAGTGAACAGGACGGGGAGACCCAGTACTTC.

V gene TRBV1 combines with J gene TRBJ1-5. TRBV1 is a known pseudogene. This CDR3 has 17 residues. The CDR3 is CTSSQDWGGNNNQPQHF. CDR3 coding DNA: TGCACCAGCAGCCAAGATTGGGGAGGGAATAACAATCAGCCCCAGCATTTT.

The CDR3 DNA reads as TGTGCCAGCAGTGCTCACTCCCCCGGGGGCGCCGGGGAGCTGTTTTTT. Amino acid sequence: CASSAHSPGGAGELFF. This chain uses TRBV2 with TRBJ2-2; D might be TRBD1 or TRBD2, each matching 6 bases. This CDR3 spans 16 amino acids. Germline CDR1 SNHLY, CDR2 FYNNEI. V was cut by 4 bases and J by 6 bases, with 18 bases left in between.

The gene calls are TRBV2 and TRBJ1-5; no clear D gene. V lost 8 bases and J lost 6, with 17 bases in between. From germline, CDR1 is SNHLY and CDR2 FYNNEI. The CDR3 totals 14 residues. The CDR3 region is CASSRGPVSQPQHF. The CDR3 bases are TGTGCCAGCTCAAGAGGACCCGTGTCTCAGCCCCAGCATTTT.

The CDR3 reads CASSGRHGATDWSDGYTF. The CDR3 nucleotides are TGTGCCAGCAGTGGTCGACATGGGGCCACGGACTGGTCGGATGGCTACACCTTC. The chain combines TRBV6-1 with TRBJ1-2; D may be TRBD1 (5 bases). The CDR3 runs 18 residues. V dropped 4 bases and J dropped 6 bases, with 27 bases sitting between them. CDR1 and CDR2 from the germline V gene are MNHNS and SASEGT.

By sample share, this clone is medium-sized (0.01 to 0.1%). The rearrangement joins TRBV18 to TRBJ1-4; D possibly corresponds to TRBD1 (5 bases). This CDR3 has 15 amino acids. Germline CDR1 and CDR2: KGHSH and LQKENI. V lost 3 bases and J lost 5, with 13 bases in between. The CDR3 reads CASSPEQGLNEKLFF. The CDR3 bases are TGTGCCAGCTCACCCGAGCAGGGCCTCAATGAAAAACTGTTTTTT.

Notes on this clone: At one boundary the junction diverges from the germline segment, which might be a read error. The genes are TRBV5-4 and TRBJ2-7; D perhaps matches TRBD2 (5 bases). Germline V lookup: CDR1 SGHNT, CDR2 YYREEE (reference sequence). The CDR3 has 16 residues. CDR3 coding DNA: TGCGCCAGCAGCCAAGAGAGCGGTAGCTTCTCCTACGAGCAGTACTTC. Encoded protein: CASSQESGSFSYEQYF.

This clone was counted ten times or more. At the DNA level, this CDR3 is encoded by other sequences in the same sample as well. The chain links TRBV5-4 to TRBJ2-1, with 8 bases aligning to TRBD2. Germline V gives CDR1 SGHNT, CDR2 YYREEE (reference sequence). The J segment lost 10 bases and the V segment lost 0 bases, leaving 3 bases of the junction unmatched. This CDR3 contains 13 residues. CDR3 residues: CASSLAGGQEQFF. CDR3 nucleotide sequence: TGTGCCAGCAGCTTGGCGGGAGGGCAAGAGCAGTTCTTC.